This TCR beta chain was sequenced during a study of identical twins. This CDR3 contains 14 residues. V was clipped by 2 bases and J by 2 bases, with 8 bases between them. Germline lookup yields CDR1 SEHNR and CDR2 FQNEAQ (reference sequence). Template switching added a universal primer site; cDNA carried unique molecular identifiers. TCRdb ran MiXCR on the 5' RACE reads and lists one entry per CDR3 protein. Seen here are 350,000 to 400,000 distinct CDR3 sequences, 8.5% to 10% observed once, and the top ten hold about 9.1%. At least ten counts were recorded for this clonotype. This TCR was recovered from a woman in her forties or fifties in good health. The sequenced sample consisted of naive T cells sorted from blood. The chain employs TRBV7-9 and TRBJ2-3; D is unresolved. The CDR3 sequence: CASSLTGFTDTQYF. Here the CDR3 DNA reads TGTGCCAGCAGCTTAACTGGGTTCACAGATACGCAGTATTTT.